These T cell receptor beta chains were read from a single sample in a study of cytomegalovirus exposure and HLA in healthy donors. Assay: immunoSEQ multiplex PCR; the TCRdb copy retains only in-frame clones and omits some. The sample yields tens of thousands of clones, of which the top ten take up about 4.5%. Sequencing input: PBMCs. The origin of the receptors is a woman aged 40 to 50 in good health and CMV-seropositive. Both conserved end residues are part of each CDR3. The D gene is left open where the match is weak.

CASSEYTDTQYF TGTGCCAGCAGTGAATATACAGATACGCAGTATTTT TRBV2 NA TRBJ2-3
CASSLLAGEGQPQHF TGTGCCAGCAGTTTACTCGCAGGGGAGGGTCAGCCCCAGCATTTT TRBV27 NA TRBJ1-5
CASSKGTGESPLHF TGTGCCAGTAGTAAAGGGACAGGGGAATCACCCCTCCACTTT TRBV19 TRBD1 TRBJ1-6
CASGTVVDYGYTF TGTGCCAGCGGGACAGTCGTCGACTATGGCTACACCTTC TRBV2 TRBD1 TRBJ1-2
CAIPPIQGVNGYTF TGTGCCATCCCACCGATACAGGGAGTGAATGGCTACACCTTC TRBV27 NA TRBJ1-2
CASSQDPRQGIGEKLFF TGCGCCAGCAGCCAAGATCCTCGACAGGGGATAGGGGAAAAACTGTTTTTT TRBV4-3 TRBD1 TRBJ1-4
CASSLLGQGGVAGNTIYF TGTGCCAGCAGTTTATTGGGACAGGGAGGAGTTGCTGGAAACACCATATATTTT TRBV27 TRBD1 TRBJ1-3
CASTKDRGSYEQYF TGTGCCAGCACCAAGGACAGGGGCTCCTACGAGCAGTACTTC TRBV6-5 TRBD1 TRBJ2-7
CASRESGADTQYF TGTGCCAGCAGGGAGAGTGGTGCAGATACGCAGTATTTT TRBV6-5 NA TRBJ2-3
CASSFSFRDRQETQYF TGTGCCAGCAGCTTTAGCTTTCGTGACAGGCAAGAGACCCAGTACTTC TRBV7-9 NA TRBJ2-5
CASSFLGDRIANYGYTF TGTGCCAGCAGCTTCTTAGGGGACAGGATAGCTAACTATGGCTACACCTTC TRBV5-6 TRBD1 TRBJ1-2
CASSEGRTEAFF TGTGCCAGCAGTGAGGGGAGGACTGAAGCTTTCTTT TRBV6-1 NA TRBJ1-1
CASSVGGSQETQYF TGTGCCAGCAGCGTAGGCGGGAGTCAGGAGACCCAGTACTTC TRBV9 TRBD2 TRBJ2-5
CASSPVGDYNEQFF TGTGCCAGCAGCCCGGTCGGGGATTACAATGAGCAGTTCTTC TRBV7-2 NA TRBJ2-1
CASSDGAGASTDTQYF TGTGCCAGCAGTGACGGAGCGGGGGCAAGCACAGATACGCAGTATTTT TRBV6-4 TRBD2 TRBJ2-3
CASSFQAGVAEQYF TGTGCCAGCAGCTTCCAAGCGGGAGTGGCCGAGCAGTACTTC TRBV5-4 TRBD2 TRBJ2-7
CASSLVGQGNTEAFF TGTGCCAGCAGCTTAGTGGGACAGGGTAACACTGAAGCTTTCTTT TRBV7-2 TRBD1 TRBJ1-1
CSVLTSGRHEQYF TGCAGCGTTCTAACTAGCGGGAGACACGAGCAGTACTTC TRBV29-1 TRBD2 TRBJ2-7
CASSLLQGGLAATDTQYF TGTGCCAGCAGTTTATTGCAGGGAGGACTAGCGGCCACAGATACGCAGTATTTT TRBV27 TRBD2 TRBJ2-3
CASSPTAGKLFF TGTGCCAGCAGCCCCACGGCAGGGAAACTGTTTTTT TRBV28 NA TRBJ1-4
CASSAEWDIGEQFF TGTGCCAGCAGCGCTGAGTGGGACATCGGTGAGCAGTTCTTC TRBV7-8 NA TRBJ2-1
CASSLAGAVEAFF TGTGCCAGCAGCTTAGCTGGGGCGGTCGAAGCTTTCTTT TRBV7-2 NA TRBJ1-1
CASSSTLSTDTQYF TGCGCCAGCAGCTCGACTTTAAGCACAGATACGCAGTATTTT TRBV5-1 NA TRBJ2-3
CASSATGGTQPQHF TGTGCCAGCAGTGCTACAGGGGGGACTCAGCCCCAGCATTTT TRBV2 TRBD1 TRBJ1-5
CASSLDSFNTEAFF TGTGCCAGCAGCTTAGACAGTTTTAACACTGAAGCTTTCTTT TRBV11-1 NA TRBJ1-1
CASSPTSTSYEQYF TGCGCCAGCAGCCCGACTAGCACATCATACGAGCAGTACTTC TRBV4-3 TRBD2 TRBJ2-7
CAISLGQENTEAFF TGTGCCATCAGCCTTGGACAGGAGAACACTGAAGCTTTCTTT TRBV10-3 TRBD1 TRBJ1-1
CASSQVSSPHEQYF TGCGCCAGCAGCCAAGTTAGCAGTCCCCACGAGCAGTACTTC TRBV4-1 NA TRBJ2-7
CASSPGLANYGYTF TGTGCCAGCAGCCCAGGATTAGCTAACTATGGCTACACCTTC TRBV13 NA TRBJ1-2
CASSLEFGQPQHF TGTGCCAGCAGCTTAGAGTTCGGTCAGCCCCAGCATTTT TRBV7-2 NA TRBJ1-5
CASSSQTLPQETQYF TGTGCCAGCAGTTCCCAGACACTCCCCCAAGAGACCCAGTACTTC TRBV28 NA TRBJ2-5
CASSRGTSGGGEQFF TGTGCCAGCAGCAGAGGGACTAGCGGGGGGGGTGAGCAGTTCTTC TRBV21-1 NA TRBJ2-1
CASKSTTNSPLHF TGTGCCAGCAAGTCGACAACAAATTCACCCCTCCACTTT TRBV6-1 NA TRBJ1-6
CASTFVLSGSPTDTQYF TGTGCCAGTACCTTTGTGTTGAGCGGGAGCCCCACAGATACGCAGTATTTT TRBV19 TRBD2 TRBJ2-3
CASSRRGGNEKLFF TGTGCCAGCAGCCGGAGAGGGGGCAATGAAAAACTGTTTTTT TRBV14 TRBD1 TRBJ1-4
CASSELETGPYEQYF TGTGCCAGCAGTGAACTCGAGACAGGGCCCTACGAGCAGTACTTC TRBV6-1 TRBD1 TRBJ2-7
CASRAGSESSYEQYF TGTGCCAGCAGAGCAGGGTCTGAGAGCTCCTACGAGCAGTACTTC TRBV6-1 NA TRBJ2-7
CASSVRQGRFSPLHF TGTGCCAGTAGTGTCAGACAGGGGAGATTCTCACCCCTCCACTTT TRBV19 TRBD1 TRBJ1-6
CASSEPSGTEAFF TGTGCCAGCAGTGAACCTTCGGGGACTGAAGCTTTCTTT TRBV6-1 NA TRBJ1-1
CATSRGGVNEQFF TGTGCCACCAGCAGGGGAGGGGTAAATGAGCAGTTCTTC TRBV15 TRBD2 TRBJ2-1
CASSHPAAGEQYF TGCGCCAGCAGCCATCCCGCGGCTGGCGAGCAGTACTTC TRBV4-1 NA TRBJ2-7
CASSLEASGSYNEQFF TGTGCCAGCAGCTTAGAGGCTAGCGGGTCCTACAATGAGCAGTTCTTC TRBV11-3 TRBD2 TRBJ2-1
CASSLRSFPGFLQETQYF TGCGCCAGCAGCTTGCGAAGCTTCCCAGGGTTTTTACAAGAGACCCAGTACTTC TRBV5-1 NA TRBJ2-5
CASSPSSRDTQYF TGTGCCAGCTCACCCTCCTCTAGGGATACGCAGTATTTT TRBV18 NA TRBJ2-3
CASSPGGSGYTF TGTGCCAGCAGTCCGGGAGGGAGCGGCTACACCTTC TRBV27 NA TRBJ1-2
CASSPYSGSGNEQFF TGTGCCAGCAGCCCTTATAGCGGGAGTGGCAATGAGCAGTTCTTC TRBV9 TRBD2 TRBJ2-1